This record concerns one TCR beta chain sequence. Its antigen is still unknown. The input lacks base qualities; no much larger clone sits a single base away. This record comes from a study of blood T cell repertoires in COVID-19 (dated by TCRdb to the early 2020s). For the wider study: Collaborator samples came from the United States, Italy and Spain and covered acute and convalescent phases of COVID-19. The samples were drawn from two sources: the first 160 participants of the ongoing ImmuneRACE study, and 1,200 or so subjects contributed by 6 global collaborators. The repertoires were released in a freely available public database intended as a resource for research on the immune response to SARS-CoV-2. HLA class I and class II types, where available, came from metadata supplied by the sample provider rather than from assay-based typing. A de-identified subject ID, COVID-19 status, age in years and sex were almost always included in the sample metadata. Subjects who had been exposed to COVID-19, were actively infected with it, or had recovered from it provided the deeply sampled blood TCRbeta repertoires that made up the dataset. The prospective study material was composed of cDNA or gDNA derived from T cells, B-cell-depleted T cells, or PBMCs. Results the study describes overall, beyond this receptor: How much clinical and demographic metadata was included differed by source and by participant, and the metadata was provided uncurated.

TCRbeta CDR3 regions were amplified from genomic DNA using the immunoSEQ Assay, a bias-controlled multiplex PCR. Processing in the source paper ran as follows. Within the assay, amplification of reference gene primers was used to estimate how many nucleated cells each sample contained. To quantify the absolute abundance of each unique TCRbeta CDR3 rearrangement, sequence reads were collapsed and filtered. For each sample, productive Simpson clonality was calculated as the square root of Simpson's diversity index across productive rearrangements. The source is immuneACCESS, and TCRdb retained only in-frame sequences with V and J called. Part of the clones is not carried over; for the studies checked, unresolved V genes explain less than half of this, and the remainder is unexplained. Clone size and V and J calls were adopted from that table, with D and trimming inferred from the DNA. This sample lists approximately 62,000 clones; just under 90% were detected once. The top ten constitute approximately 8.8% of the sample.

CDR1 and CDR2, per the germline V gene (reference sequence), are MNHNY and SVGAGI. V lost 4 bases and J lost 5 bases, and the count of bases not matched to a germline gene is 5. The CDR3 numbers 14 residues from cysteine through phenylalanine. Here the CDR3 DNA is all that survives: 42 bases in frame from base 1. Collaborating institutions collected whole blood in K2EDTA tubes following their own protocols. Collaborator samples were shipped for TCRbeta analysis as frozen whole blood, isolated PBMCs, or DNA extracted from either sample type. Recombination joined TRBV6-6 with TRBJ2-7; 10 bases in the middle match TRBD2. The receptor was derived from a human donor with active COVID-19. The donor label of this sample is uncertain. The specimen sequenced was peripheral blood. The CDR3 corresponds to CASSLAGGWHEQYF. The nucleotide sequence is TGTGCCAGCAGTTTAGCGGGAGGATGGCACGAGCAGTACTTC.